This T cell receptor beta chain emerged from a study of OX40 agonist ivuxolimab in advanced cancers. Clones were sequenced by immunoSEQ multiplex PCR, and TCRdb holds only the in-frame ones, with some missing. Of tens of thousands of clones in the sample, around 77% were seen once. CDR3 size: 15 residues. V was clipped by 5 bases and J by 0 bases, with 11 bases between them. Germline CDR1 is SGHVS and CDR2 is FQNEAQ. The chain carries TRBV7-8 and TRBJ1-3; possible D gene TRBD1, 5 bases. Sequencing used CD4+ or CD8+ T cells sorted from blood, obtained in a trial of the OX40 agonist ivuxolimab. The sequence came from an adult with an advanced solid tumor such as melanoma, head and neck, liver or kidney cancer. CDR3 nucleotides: TGTGCCAGCAGCCTTGGACAACTCTCTGGAAACACCATATATTTT. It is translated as CASSLGQLSGNTIYF.